The T cell receptor (beta chain) described here comes from a study of blood T cell repertoires in COVID-19. The table came from immunoSEQ multiplex PCR; TCRdb's copy has only in-frame clones and leaves some out. The profile covers about 150,000 clones, with approximately 88% appearing a single time and roughly 2.9% taken by the ten largest. Germline V CDR1 and CDR2: MNHNS, SASEGT. V was pared by 0 bases and J by 4 bases, with 5 bases of the junction left unmatched. The CDR3 has 15 residues. This chain joins TRBV6-1 and TRBJ1-2, with 7 bases lining up with TRBD1. The sample consisted of peripheral blood. The sequence derives from a woman in her fifties or sixties with acute or convalescent COVID-19. This CDR3 reads CASSEARTGPYGYTF. The CDR3 region has the DNA TGTGCCAGCAGTGAAGCCCGGACAGGCCCCTATGGCTACACCTTC.